Presented here are 32 T cell receptor beta chains from one specimen sequenced in a study of T cells in Graves' hyperthyroidism and ophthalmopathy (dated by TCRdb to about 2019). Preparation of the library involved multiplex PCR. The instrument given in TCRdb is Illumina HiSeq 2000. TCR beta CDR3 regions were amplified from RNA transcripts. The first round of RT-PCR for the TCR CDR3 was performed with the HTBI primer set and the Qiagen OneStep RT-PCR kit. TCRdb cleaned the public reads at Q25 with fastp, built clones with MiXCR and kept in-frame beta chains. Under each unique CDR3 protein, matching rows form one entry showing the most common genes and DNA. Recorded for this sample are under 450,000 distinct CDR3 sequences; approximately 14% of them occurred a single time. The ten largest clones capture 13% to 15% of the sample. The sample comprised blood. The receptors here all came from a woman aged 18-30 years with Graves' hyperthyroidism.

This clonotype has at least ten counts. The chain combines TRBV20-1 with TRBJ2-1; tentatively, D is TRBD1 (8 bases). Germline V CDR1 and CDR2: DFQATT, SNEGSKA (reference sequence). This CDR3 comprises 15 residues. CDR3 loop: CSAGYTGGVENEQFF. Here the CDR3 DNA reads TGCAGCGCCGGATACACAGGGGGGGTTGAGAATGAGCAGTTCTTC.

The rearrangement joins TRBV10-3 to TRBJ2-3, with TRBD2 matching over 8 bases. J gave up 4 bases and V 7 bases, and 7 bases lay outside the gene matches. This CDR3 region has 14 residues. Germline CDR1 and CDR2: ENHRY and SYGVKD. CDR3 residues: CAIKGPAGADTQYF. The CDR3 DNA reads TGTGCCATCAAAGGGCCAGCGGGGGCAGATACGCAGTATTTT.

Turning to this clonotype: Its ends do not fully match the called genes, so a read error is possible. The J gene is TRBJ1-3, the V gene TRBV2; 11 nucleotides align to TRBD1. CDR3 length: 16 amino acids. Germline CDR1 is SNHLY and CDR2 is FYNNEI. Written as DNA, the CDR3 is TGTGCCAGCACCCGGGACAGGGGGGCCTCTGGAAACACCATATTTTTT. Translated: CASTRDRGASGNTIFF.

This clonotype has just a few counts. The chain has TRBV9 and TRBJ2-7; D not certain. The CDR3 is 14 amino acids. Trimming left V 4 bases short and J 0 bases short, with 11 bases between. Germline-derived CDR1 and CDR2 are SGDLS and YYNGEE. In DNA form, the CDR3 reads TGTGCCAGCAGCACGGACGGGCCCTCCTACGAGCAGTACTTC. Translation: CASSTDGPSYEQYF.

This clonotype was seen only a few times. J is TRBJ2-3 and V is TRBV5-1; 7 bases are shared with TRBD2. The germline V gene encodes CDR1 SGHRS and CDR2 YFSETQ. This CDR3 is 17 amino acids long. Trimming removed 0 bases from V and 2 bases from J; junction bases left unmatched: 9. The CDR3 coding sequence is TGCGCCAGCAGCTTGGCCCGGGGAGCGGGAAACACAGATACGCAGTATTTT. Protein sequence: CASSLARGAGNTDTQYF.

V usage is TRBV3-1 and J usage is TRBJ2-6; 8 bases are shared with TRBD2. The CDR3 spans 19 residues. The V gene's germline CDR1 is LGHDT and CDR2 YNNKEL (reference sequence). Trimming cost V 0 bases and J 0 bases; bases outside gene matches: 7. The CDR3 loop is CASSQEGGGPPSGANVLTF. DNA for the CDR3: TGTGCCAGCAGCCAAGAGGGCGGGGGGCCCCCCTCTGGGGCCAACGTCCTGACTTTC.

In the case of this clonotype: Just one base apart from a much larger clone, this may be a read error. V and J are TRBV7-2 and TRBJ1-5, with TRBD1 as a possible D gene (5 bases). Looked up from germline, CDR1 is SGHTA and CDR2 is FQGNSA. There are 13 residues in the CDR3. The ends were cut back, 5 bases at V and 6 bases at J, with 11 bases in the middle. The CDR3 protein is CASSPERGQPQHF. CDR3 nucleotide sequence: TGTGCCAGCAGCCCAGAGAGGGGTCAGCCCCAGCATTTT.

This clonotype has more than one count but fewer than ten. The genes are TRBV2 and TRBJ2-1; tentative D call: TRBD1 (6 bases). CDR3 length: 13 residues. V was pared by 8 bases and J by 5 bases, with 13 bases between. Germline lookup yields CDR1 SNHLY and CDR2 FYNNEI. DNA for the CDR3: TGTGCCAGCCTCCGGGACATCGACAATGAGCAGTTCTTC. Encoded protein: CASLRDIDNEQFF.

This clonotype has a handful of counts. The chain recombines TRBV6-1 with TRBJ1-2; D ambiguous. The CDR3 covers 13 residues. Germline V gene sequence: CDR1 MNHNS, CDR2 SASEGT. V gave up 5 bases and J gave up 2 bases, with 9 bases separating them. The DNA for the CDR3 is TGTGCCAGCAGTAAGGGTGGGAACTATGGCTACACCTTC. This translates into CASSKGGNYGYTF.

The sample holds many counts of this clonotype. The chain has TRBV29-1 and TRBJ2-1; 15 positions agree with TRBD2. This CDR3 comprises 15 residues. V lost 3 bases and J lost 4; bases outside the gene matches: 1. Germline assignment: CDR1 SQVTM and CDR2 ANQGSEA. The CDR3 reads CSVEGLAGGYNEQFF. The DNA of the CDR3 is TGCAGCGTTGAGGGACTAGCGGGGGGATACAATGAGCAGTTCTTC.

This clonotype has only a few counts. V gene TRBV7-8 combines with J gene TRBJ2-7; 10 bases align to TRBD1. Trimming at V came to 6 bases and at J to 5 bases, leaving 16 bases not matched to a gene. Germline values: CDR1 SGHVS, CDR2 FQNEAQ. The CDR3 runs to 17 residues. CDR3 region: CASSYLTFGQGVNEQYF. CDR3 coding DNA: TGTGCCAGCAGTTACCTAACTTTTGGACAGGGGGTGAACGAGCAGTACTTC.

This clonotype has only a few counts. The chain is built from TRBV19 and TRBJ1-2; possibly TRBD1 for D (5 bases). Trimming stripped 7 bases from V and 7 bases from J, with 22 bases between. This CDR3 contains 15 residues. CDR1 and CDR2 (germline): LNHDA, SQIVND (reference sequence). CDR3 region: CASTTVQGGSGGYTF. CDR3 nucleotides: TGTGCCAGTACTACCGTGCAGGGTGGGAGCGGTGGCTACACCTTC.

This clonotype was detected ten times or more. The V and J genes are TRBV20-1 and TRBJ2-5; 7 bases agree with TRBD2. Germline V CDR1 and CDR2: DFQATT, SNEGSKA (reference sequence). The V gene end was trimmed by 6 bases and the J gene end by 3 bases; junction bases not matched to a gene: 7. This CDR3 has 13 residues. The chain's CDR3 is CSAGWLAEETQYF. DNA for the CDR3: TGCAGTGCGGGGTGGCTAGCGGAAGAGACCCAGTACTTC.

J is TRBJ2-7 and V is TRBV20-1, with 7 bases aligning to TRBD1. CDR1 and CDR2 (germline): DFQATT, SNEGSKA (reference sequence). CDR3 size: 11 residues. V dropped 8 bases and J dropped 5; count of bases not matched to a gene: 6. The CDR3 sequence is CSSTGSDEQYF. The DNA of the CDR3 is TGCAGTTCGACAGGGAGTGACGAGCAGTACTTC.

Many counts were recorded for this clonotype. The chain joins TRBV6-1 to TRBJ2-7; TRBD1 or TRBD2 may be the D gene (5 bases each). This CDR3 is 14 amino acids long. CDR1 and CDR2 from the germline V gene are MNHNS and SASEGT. The V end was cut by 6 bases, the J end by 1 base, with 13 bases between. The CDR3 DNA sequence: TGTGCCAGCAGGGGGACGGACTCTTCCTACGAGCAGTACTTC. Translating it yields CASRGTDSSYEQYF.

V is TRBV7-2 and J is TRBJ2-2; either TRBD1 or TRBD2 may supply D (6 bases each). The CDR3 sequence is 15 residues long. V gave up 2 bases and J gave up 5 bases, with 12 bases separating them. Germline V CDR1 and CDR2: SGHTA, FQGNSA. CDR3 in DNA: TGTGCCAGCAGCTTAAGGGGGGATGGGACCGGGGAGCTGTTTTTT. Translated, it gives CASSLRGDGTGELFF.

The sample holds many counts of this clonotype. The rearrangement uses TRBV12-3 or TRBV12-4 and TRBJ2-5; D is possibly TRBD1 (5 bases). The V end lost 7 bases, the J end lost 4 bases, and 16 bases lay between the germline ends. The CDR3 has 14 residues. The CDR3 sequence: CASTWGVGRETQYF. CDR3 sequence (DNA): TGTGCCAGCACTTGGGGCGTGGGTAGAGAGACCCAGTACTTC.

J is TRBJ1-3 and V is TRBV5-6; D perhaps matches TRBD1 (5 bases). In germline, CDR1 is SGHDT, CDR2 YYEEEE. With 3 bases removed from V and 2 bases from J, the gap between germline ends came to 12 bases. CDR3 length: 15 residues. The CDR3 here is CASSWGPRPGNTIYF. In DNA form, the CDR3 reads TGTGCCAGCAGCTGGGGCCCGAGGCCTGGAAACACCATATATTTT.

This clonotype was seen ten or more times. Since a much larger clone is just one base distant, this may be a read error. The chain is built from TRBV27 and TRBJ2-5; D gene unclear. This CDR3 is built from 16 residues. CDR1 and CDR2 from the germline V gene are MNHEY and SMNVEV (reference sequence). The V end lost 5 bases, the J end lost 5 bases, and 21 bases lay between the germline ends. The chain's CDR3 is CASSPSFRRARETQYF. CDR3 nucleotides: TGTGCCAGCAGTCCTTCATTCCGACGGGCACGGGAGACCCAGTACTTC.

This clonotype has at least ten counts. V gene TRBV29-1 combines with J gene TRBJ1-5; TRBD1 matches 9 bases. The CDR3 has 12 amino acids. V dropped 6 bases and J dropped 5; count of bases not matched to a gene: 2. The germline V gene encodes CDR1 SQVTM and CDR2 ANQGSEA. CDR3 protein: CSVRTGDQPQHF. The CDR3, as DNA: TGCAGCGTGAGGACAGGGGATCAGCCCCAGCATTTT.

This clonotype was detected ten times or more. The chain is built from TRBV6-1 and TRBJ1-1; no clear D gene. Germline loops: CDR1 MNHNS, CDR2 SASEGT. V was trimmed by 6 bases and J by 8 bases, leaving 10 bases between them. The CDR3 has 11 residues. The CDR3 sequence: CASSNSGEAFF. The CDR3 DNA follows: TGTGCCAGCAGCAACAGTGGGGAAGCTTTCTTT.

This clonotype has a handful of counts. V usage is TRBV5-6 and J usage is TRBJ1-1; no clear D. This CDR3 contains 13 residues. The ends were cut back, 0 bases at V and 5 bases at J, with 8 bases in the middle. Per germline, CDR1 SGHDT and CDR2 YYEEEE. The DNA of the CDR3 is TGTGCCAGCAGCTTGGACTTGTGGACTGAAGCTTTCTTT. It codes for CASSLDLWTEAFF.

Worth noting for this clonotype: A read error may account for a junction end that differs from germline. V usage is TRBV7-6 and J usage is TRBJ1-2, with D hard to call. The CDR3 has 13 residues. The germline CDR1 and CDR2 sequences are SGHVS and FNYEAQ. The CDR3 DNA follows: TGTGCCAGCGGCTTAGCCTCTTCGGGCGGCTACACCTTC. Protein sequence: CASGLASSGGYTF.

The sample holds a few counts of this clonotype. V usage is TRBV6-2 or TRBV6-3 and J usage is TRBJ1-4; D is ambiguous. The ends were cut back, 6 bases at V and 4 bases at J, with 18 bases in the middle. Germline V gives CDR1 MNHEY, CDR2 SVGEGT. The CDR3 length is 16 residues. The CDR3, as DNA: TGTGCCAGCAGACCCGCCACCACAAGAGATAATGAAAAACTGTTTTTT. Protein sequence: CASRPATTRDNEKLFF.

This clonotype was picked up a small number of times. The gene calls are TRBV6-1 and TRBJ2-7; possible D gene TRBD1, 5 bases. Germline V gives CDR1 MNHNS, CDR2 SASEGT. The V end was cut by 6 bases, the J end by 1 base, with 22 bases between. This CDR3 region has 17 residues. The CDR3 region is CASSEPNTGFWSYEQYF. The CDR3 DNA reads as TGTGCCAGCAGCGAGCCAAATACAGGCTTCTGGTCCTACGAGCAGTACTTC.

Note on this clonotype: A much larger clone lies one base from this, so it may be a read error. The rearrangement joins TRBV3-1 to TRBJ1-2, with 8 positions matching TRBD1. V lost 4 bases and J lost 4; bases outside the gene matches: 8. Germline V gene sequence: CDR1 LGHDT, CDR2 YNNKEL (reference sequence). The CDR3 is 15 amino acids. CDR3 protein: CASSRLGQGGYGYTF. The CDR3 DNA sequence: TGTGCCAGCAGCCGCCTAGGACAGGGTGGCTATGGCTACACCTTC.

There are a few counts of this clonotype. The chain links TRBV7-2 to TRBJ1-3; a possible D gene is TRBD1 (6 bases). Germline CDR1 SGHTA, CDR2 FQGNSA. V was clipped by 1 base and J by 2 bases, with 9 bases between them. CDR3 length: 15 amino acids. CDR3 DNA: TGTGCCAGCAGCTTAGTCCCAGGGGCTGGAAACACCATATATTTT. Translation gives CASSLVPGAGNTIYF.

This clonotype was counted many times. The V and J genes are TRBV28 and TRBJ2-1; possibly TRBD2 for D (6 bases). This CDR3 region has 16 residues. The V and J ends lost 2 bases and 8 bases respectively, with 19 bases between them. CDR1 and CDR2 from the germline V gene are MDHEN and SYDVKM. CDR3 nucleotide sequence: TGTGCCAGCAGTTTAAGAACGCGGCCCGGGGGTGATGAGCAGTTCTTC. Translation: CASSLRTRPGGDEQFF.

The sample holds a few counts of this clonotype. This chain joins TRBV5-1 and TRBJ2-3; 8 bases are shared with TRBD2. J gave up 5 bases and V 5 bases, and 4 bases lay outside the gene matches. This CDR3 is built from 13 residues. Germline assignment: CDR1 SGHRS and CDR2 YFSETQ. The CDR3 sequence: CASRPTSGDTQYF. The CDR3 bases are TGCGCCAGCAGACCCACTAGCGGAGATACGCAGTATTTT.

The table lists this clonotype with many counts. The chain is built from TRBV6-1 and TRBJ1-4, with no clear D. Per the germline V gene, CDR1 is MNHNS and CDR2 is SASEGT. This CDR3 has 17 amino acids. With 3 bases removed from V and 5 bases from J, the gap between germline ends came to 19 bases. CDR3: CASSDWSQAARNEKLFF. CDR3 nucleotide sequence: TGTGCCAGCAGTGATTGGTCGCAGGCAGCACGAAATGAAAAACTGTTTTTT.

This sequence joins TRBV20-1 and TRBJ1-1, with 8 bases matching TRBD1. J gave up 4 bases and V 6 bases, and 4 bases lay outside the gene matches. Looked up from germline, CDR1 is DFQATT and CDR2 is SNEGSKA (reference sequence). The CDR3 is 12 residues long. For the CDR3, the DNA is TGCAGTGCCACACAGGGGGGCACTGAAGCTTTCTTT. Protein product: CSATQGGTEAFF.

This clonotype came up a few times. The genes are TRBV24-1 and TRBJ1-4; a weak D match, TRBD1 (5 bases). Germline CDR1 and CDR2: KGHDR and SFDVKD. Trimming shortened V by 5 bases and J by 5 bases, and 14 bases separated the two germline ends. This CDR3 has 15 amino acids. The CDR3, as DNA: TGTGCCACCAGTGCTGGGGGGACGGGGAATGAAAAACTGTTTTTT. Translating it yields CATSAGGTGNEKLFF.